This entry lists 22 T cell receptor beta chains sequenced from one sample in a study of technical replicates of blood from a few donors. Sequencing used immunoSEQ multiplex PCR; TCRdb keeps in-frame clones, though not all of them. This sample has 45,000 to 50,000 clones, with 80% to 95% found just once. Sample: PBMCs. All receptors come from a human donor in good health. Some clones in this sample may be carry-over from other donors' samples.

The chain carries TRBV9 and TRBJ1-1; possibly TRBD1 for D (5 bases). V lost 3 bases to trimming and J lost 3 bases, with 12 bases between them. The germline CDR1 and CDR2 sequences are SGDLS and YYNGEE. This CDR3 contains 14 residues. CDR3 DNA sequence: TGTGCCAGCAGCGCTATGCTCAGGGACACTGAAGCTTTCTTT. It translates to CASSAMLRDTEAFF.

This rearrangement joins TRBV7-6 to TRBJ2-7; D possibly corresponds to TRBD2 (6 bases). CDR1 SGHVS and CDR2 FNYEAQ come from the germline V gene. With 4 bases removed from V and 3 bases from J, the gap between germline ends came to 10 bases. The CDR3 is 13 amino acids. CDR3 DNA: TGTGCCAGCAGCTACGGGAGCTACTACGAGCAGTACTTC. Its translation is CASSYGSYYEQYF.

The rearrangement joins TRBV6-4 to TRBJ2-3; possible D gene TRBD2, 7 bases. The CDR3 covers 15 residues. The ends were cut back, 8 bases at V and 5 bases at J, with 20 bases in the middle. CDR1 is MRHNA, CDR2 SNTAGT, per germline. CDR3 bases: TGTGCCAGCTCCACCTCCGCGGGGGCTGGAGATACGCAGTATTTT. The encoded protein is CASSTSAGAGDTQYF.

This clone showed up just once. The V call is TRBV5-6, the J call TRBJ2-3, with D unclear. CDR3 length equals 12 residues. Germline lookup yields CDR1 SGHDT and CDR2 YYEEEE. Trimming took 0 bases from V and 7 from J, leaving 6 bases between them. The CDR3 sequence is CASSLDAYTQYF. Here the CDR3 DNA reads TGTGCCAGCAGCTTGGATGCGTATACGCAGTATTTT.

V gene TRBV9 combines with J gene TRBJ2-2; 7 bases are a match to TRBD2. V was pared by 0 bases and J by 6 bases, with 8 bases of the junction left unmatched. The CDR3 has 16 residues. Germline V gene data show CDR1 as SGDLS and CDR2 as YYNGEE. CDR3 in amino acids: CASSVAEGGIPGELFF. The CDR3 DNA sequence: TGTGCCAGCAGCGTAGCTGAGGGAGGGATACCCGGGGAGCTGTTTTTT.

The chain employs TRBV11-2 and TRBJ2-3; 12 bases match TRBD2. The germline CDR1 and CDR2 sequences are SGHAT and FQNNGV. The V and J ends lost 1 base and 3 bases, in that order; junction bases with no gene match: 5. This CDR3 is 17 amino acids long. CDR3 coding DNA: TGTGCCAGCAGCTTAGCTCCGACTAGCGGGAGAACAGATACGCAGTATTTT. Its translation is CASSLAPTSGRTDTQYF.

The genes are TRBV7-2 and TRBJ2-1; D is possibly TRBD1 (5 bases). The CDR3 extends over 16 amino acids. The ends were cut back, 1 base at V and 0 bases at J, with 10 bases in the middle. Germline CDR1 and CDR2: SGHTA and FQGNSA. The CDR3 spells CASSLESGLSYNEQFF. DNA for the CDR3: TGTGCCAGCAGCTTAGAGTCAGGGCTCTCCTACAATGAGCAGTTCTTC.

This chain connects TRBV7-8 to TRBJ1-6, with TRBD1 matching over 8 bases. The V segment lost 5 bases and the J segment 9 bases; nucleotides outside the gene matches: 9. Germline lookup yields CDR1 SGHVS and CDR2 FQNEAQ. This CDR3 spans 15 amino acids. The CDR3 DNA reads TGTGCCAGCAGCCGAGGACAGGGAGGAGGTTCACCCCTCCACTTT. Translation gives CASSRGQGGGSPLHF. Supplemented by reference TRBV7-8 and TRBJ1-6, the full variable domain reads GAGVSQSPRYKVAKRGQDVALRCDPISGHVSLFWYQQALGQGPEFLTYFQNEAQLDKSGLPSDRFFAERPEGSVSTLKIQRTQQEDSAVYLCASSRGQGGGSPLHFGNGTRLTVT.

The CDR3, as DNA: TGTGCCAGCAGCCCCGGGGTAGGTTCGGCCCAGCATTTT. Translation gives CASSPGVGSAQHF. This chain uses TRBV5-8 with TRBJ1-5; D not resolved. CDR1 and CDR2 (germline): SGHTS, YDEGEE. The CDR3 runs 13 residues. V lost 4 bases and J 11 bases, leaving 16 bases between the germline ends. The whole variable domain, remainder taken from reference TRBV5-8 and TRBJ1-5, is EAGVTQSPTHLIKTRGQQATLRCSPISGHTSVYWYQQALGLGLQFLLWYDEGEERNRGNFPPRFSGRQFPNYSSELNVNALELEDSALYLCASSPGVGSAQHFGDGTRLSIL.

This clone was counted only a few times. The CDR3 bases are TGTGCCAGCGGGACTAGCGGGAGCAACGAGCAGTACTTC. Its translation is CASGTSGSNEQYF. The chain is built from TRBV27 and TRBJ2-7; 14 bases are shared with TRBD2. The CDR3 loop spans 13 amino acids. The V gene end was trimmed by 8 bases and the J gene end by 5 bases; junction bases not matched to a gene: 2. Per the germline V gene, CDR1 is MNHEY and CDR2 is SMNVEV (reference sequence).

This chain uses TRBV9 with TRBJ2-1; 7 bases map to TRBD1. Germline V gene sequence: CDR1 SGDLS, CDR2 YYNGEE. Germline trimming cut 3 bases from V and 5 bases from J; bases unmatched to any gene: 8. The length of the CDR3 is 15 residues. The CDR3 region is CASSAGQPRDNEQFF. The CDR3 region has the DNA TGTGCCAGCAGCGCGGGACAGCCTAGAGACAATGAGCAGTTCTTC.

This chain joins TRBV29-1 and TRBJ2-7; the match to TRBD1 covers 7 bases. The CDR3 is made up of 12 amino acids. Germline CDR1 is SQVTM and CDR2 is ANQGSEA. The V segment lost 7 bases and the J segment 1 base; nucleotides outside the gene matches: 4. The CDR3 sequence: CSAGQASYEQYF. CDR3 bases: TGCAGCGCCGGACAGGCTTCCTACGAGCAGTACTTC.

This clone has more than one count but fewer than ten. The V and J genes are TRBV4-2 and TRBJ2-2; 11 bases line up with TRBD1. The CDR3 spans 16 residues. V was clipped by 1 base and J by 7 bases; unmatched bases: 5. Germline CDR1 and CDR2: LGHNA and YNFKEQ. CDR3 in DNA: TGTGCCAGCAGCCAAGCCGGGACAGGGGGATTCGGGGAGCTGTTTTTT. It specifies CASSQAGTGGFGELFF.

V and J are TRBV25-1 and TRBJ1-2; D remains ambiguous. The CDR3 runs to 17 residues. CDR1 is MGHDK and CDR2 is SYGVNS in the germline V gene. With 2 bases removed from V and 4 bases from J, the gap between germline ends came to 20 bases. As DNA, the CDR3 is TGTGCCAGCAGTGAAGGGTTCTGGCGGGCCGGGCCCTATGGCTACACCTTC. The encoded protein is CASSEGFWRAGPYGYTF.

The rearrangement joins TRBV4-2 to TRBJ1-2; 12 bases align to TRBD1. Germline trimming cut 3 bases from V and 8 bases from J; bases unmatched to any gene: 7. The CDR3 runs to 15 residues. Germline V gene sequence: CDR1 LGHNA, CDR2 YNFKEQ. CDR3: CASSQGGQGAGGYTF. Written as DNA, the CDR3 is TGTGCCAGCAGCCAGGGGGGACAGGGGGCTGGGGGCTACACCTTC.

This chain connects TRBV19 to TRBJ2-2; possible D gene TRBD1, 7 bases. Germline V lookup: CDR1 LNHDA, CDR2 SQIVND (reference sequence). The ends were cut back, 5 bases at V and 4 bases at J, with 11 bases in the middle. The length of the CDR3 is 14 residues. The CDR3, as DNA: TGTGCCAGTAGTCCAGGGGGAGGCACCGGGGAGCTGTTTTTT. Residues: CASSPGGGTGELFF.

V gene TRBV5-6 combines with J gene TRBJ2-5; 8 bases map to TRBD1. The CDR3 sequence is 15 residues long. The trim removed 3 bases at V and 4 bases at J, leaving 8 bases unmatched. In germline, CDR1 is SGHDT, CDR2 YYEEEE. CDR3 region: CASSWESGGGETQYF. In DNA, the CDR3 is TGTGCCAGCAGCTGGGAGTCAGGGGGCGGAGAGACCCAGTACTTC.

The chain recombines TRBV11-2 with TRBJ2-1; TRBD2 might be the D (6 bases). This CDR3 has 14 amino acids. V lost 3 bases and J 7 bases, leaving 13 bases between the germline ends. The germline V gene has CDR1 SGHAT and CDR2 FQNNGV. The CDR3 reads CASSFGRGGNEQFF. DNA for the CDR3: TGTGCCAGCAGCTTCGGTAGGGGAGGAAATGAGCAGTTCTTC.

The gene calls are TRBV5-4 and TRBJ2-1; possibly TRBD2 for D (7 bases). The CDR3 covers 16 residues. V was shortened by 4 bases and J by 3 bases, with 17 bases between the two germline ends. CDR1 is SGHNT, CDR2 YYREEE, per germline (reference sequence). The chain's CDR3 is CASSPSAGAHYNEQFF. DNA of the CDR3: TGTGCCAGCAGCCCCTCGGCGGGGGCACACTACAATGAGCAGTTCTTC.

This clone was recorded a few times. This rearrangement joins TRBV11-1 to TRBJ1-1; 11 bases align to TRBD1. The CDR3 covers 14 residues. The trim removed 5 bases at V and 6 bases at J, leaving 5 bases unmatched. Germline V gene lookup returns CDR1 SGHAT and CDR2 FQDESV (reference sequence). As DNA, the CDR3 is TGTGCCAGCAGCCGTCGGGGACAGGGGGCTGAAGCTTTCTTT. This sequence encodes CASSRRGQGAEAFF. Full variable domain (outside the CDR3, taken from reference TRBV11-1 and TRBJ1-1): EAEVAQSPRYKITEKSQAVAFWCDPISGHATLYWYRQILGQGPELLVQFQDESVVDDSQLPKDRFSAERLKGVDSTLKIQPAELGDSAMYLCASSRRGQGAEAFFGQGTRLTVV.

The sample holds a few counts of this clone. The rearrangement links TRBV2 to TRBJ1-2; possibly TRBD1 for D (5 bases). The length of the CDR3 is 16 residues. Trimming took 2 bases from V and 4 from J, leaving 17 bases between them. Looked up from germline, CDR1 is SNHLY and CDR2 is FYNNEI. The CDR3 region is CASSERGAQRSYGYTF. The CDR3, as DNA: TGTGCCAGCAGTGAAAGGGGCGCCCAACGTTCCTATGGCTACACCTTC.

The genes are TRBV9 and TRBJ2-6, with D tentatively TRBD2 (7 bases). Germline V gene sequence: CDR1 SGDLS, CDR2 YYNGEE. The CDR3 is 17 residues long. Trimming took 0 bases from V and 2 from J, leaving 12 bases between them. The CDR3 is CASSVVSGGAGANVLTF. The CDR3 nucleotides are TGTGCCAGCAGCGTAGTCTCGGGGGGCGCTGGGGCCAACGTCCTGACTTTC. Variable domain in full (rest from reference TRBV9 and TRBJ2-6): DSGVTQTPKHLITATGQRVTLRCSPRSGDLSVYWYQQSLDQGLQFLIQYYNGEERAKGNILERFSAQQFPDLHSELNLSSLELGDSALYFCASSVVSGGAGANVLTFGAGSRLTVL.